Below, 22 T cell receptor beta chains from the same sample are listed, as sequenced in a study of early T cells in non-severe SARS-CoV-2 infection. Using its own MiXCR run on the 5' RACE reads, TCRdb lists one record per CDR3 protein. The sample carries 65,000 to 85,000 distinct CDR3 sequences, 10% recorded once. This specimen consisted of whole blood, obtained at baseline. The receptors stem from an adult who was a healthcare worker with PCR-confirmed SARS-CoV-2 infection or an uninfected control (not recorded which).

This clonotype was found many times. The genes are TRBV9 and TRBJ2-6; D ambiguous. V was pared by 4 bases and J by 3 bases, with 23 bases between. Per germline, CDR1 SGDLS and CDR2 YYNGEE. The CDR3 is 19 residues long. CDR3 residues: CASSLGRASPPLGANVLTF. CDR3 sequence (DNA): TGTGCCAGCAGCCTCGGTCGGGCCTCTCCCCCCCTTGGGGCCAACGTCCTGACTTTC.

This clonotype was picked up many times. The chain employs TRBV7-2 and TRBJ2-5; D unresolved. This CDR3 has 12 residues. Germline loops: CDR1 SGHTA, CDR2 FQGNSA. Trimming removed 5 bases from V and 0 bases from J, with 4 bases in between. The CDR3 reads CASSTHQETQYF. As DNA, the CDR3 is TGTGCCAGCAGCACCCACCAAGAGACCCAGTACTTC.

This clonotype was found many times. The V and J genes are TRBV7-9 and TRBJ1-1; TRBD1 agrees at 9 bases. This CDR3 spans 15 amino acids. The V and J ends lost 6 bases and 1 base, in that order; junction bases with no gene match: 6. The germline CDR1 and CDR2 sequences are SEHNR and FQNEAQ (reference sequence). CDR3 sequence (DNA): TGTGCCAGCAGGGGACAGGGAAGTGAGAACACTGAAGCTTTCTTT. It specifies CASRGQGSENTEAFF.

This clonotype was seen at least ten times. This rearrangement joins TRBV10-3 to TRBJ2-7; 7 bases match TRBD2. Germline V gene data show CDR1 as ENHRY and CDR2 as SYGVKD. V shed 4 bases and J 0 bases; nucleotides not matched to a gene: 3. CDR3 length equals 14 residues. This chain's CDR3 is CAISGVAGSYEQYF. The CDR3 DNA sequence: TGTGCCATCAGTGGGGTAGCGGGCTCCTACGAGCAGTACTTC.

In this sample, this clonotype turned up many times. The CDR3, as DNA: TGTGCCAGCAGTCCGCAGACAGGGAAGGCTTGGGAAAACATTCAGTACTTC. This translates into CASSPQTGKAWENIQYF. The V call is TRBV28, the J call TRBJ2-4, with TRBD1 matching 7 bases. The CDR3 totals 17 residues. The germline V gene has CDR1 MDHEN and CDR2 SYDVKM. Trimming removed 5 bases from V and 5 bases from J; junction bases left unmatched: 15.

This clonotype was picked up many times. This sequence joins TRBV6-2 or TRBV6-3 and TRBJ2-1, with 7 bases aligning to TRBD2. The junction had 5 bases not matched to a gene; V was cut back by 0 bases and J by 9 bases. This CDR3 has 14 residues. Per the germline V gene, CDR1 is MNHEY and CDR2 is SVGEGT. CDR3 amino acids: CASSYSGEGVEQFF. The CDR3 DNA sequence: TGTGCCAGCAGTTACTCGGGGGAGGGTGTTGAGCAGTTCTTC.

The V gene is TRBV27, the J gene TRBJ2-1; 11 bases are shared with TRBD1. The CDR3 contains 13 residues. With V trimmed by 7 bases and J by 9 bases, 5 bases remained unmatched. From germline, CDR1 is MNHEY and CDR2 SMNVEV (reference sequence). The CDR3 sequence is CASKRTGGGEQFF. In nucleotides, the CDR3 is TGTGCCAGCAAACGGACAGGGGGCGGTGAGCAGTTCTTC.

In this sample, this clonotype turned up many times. This chain links TRBV20-1 with TRBJ2-1; no reliable D call. V was shortened by 3 bases and J by 10 bases, with 10 bases between the two germline ends. The CDR3 sequence is 11 residues long. CDR1 DFQATT and CDR2 SNEGSKA come from the germline V gene (reference sequence). The CDR3 loop reads CSARAFSEQFF. DNA of the CDR3: TGCAGTGCTAGGGCCTTTAGCGAGCAGTTCTTC.

This clonotype was seen repeatedly, ten times or more. The chain joins TRBV11-2 to TRBJ2-1; 9 bases fit TRBD2. CDR1 is SGHAT and CDR2 is FQNNGV in the germline V gene. Unmatched junction bases numbered 4, after V lost 8 bases and J lost 5 bases. This CDR3 region has 13 residues. This CDR3 is CASRLAGNNEQFF. The CDR3 nucleotides read TGTGCCAGCCGGCTAGCGGGAAACAATGAGCAGTTCTTC.

This clonotype was counted between two and nine times. The V and J genes are TRBV20-1 and TRBJ1-4; tentatively, D is TRBD1 (5 bases). The germline CDR1 and CDR2 sequences are DFQATT and SNEGSKA (reference sequence). This CDR3 has 16 amino acids. Trimming stripped 0 bases from V and 4 bases from J, with 15 bases between. DNA for the CDR3: TGCAGTGCTAGAGACCCGAGGGGATTGATTAATGAAAAACTGTTTTTT. It specifies CSARDPRGLINEKLFF.

In this sample, this clonotype turned up a few times. The chain has TRBV20-1 and TRBJ2-5; 8 bases are a match to TRBD1. Germline V CDR1 and CDR2: DFQATT, SNEGSKA (reference sequence). Losses at the gene ends were 6 bases for V and 1 base for J; bases not matched to a gene: 10. The CDR3 has 15 amino acids. The CDR3 nucleotides read TGCAGTGCCCCGGACAGGGTAATCTCCCAAGAGACCCAGTACTTC. Its protein is CSAPDRVISQETQYF.

Remarks on this clonotype: A much larger clonotype is one base distant, so this may be a read error. V is TRBV7-2 and J is TRBJ1-3; 9 bases agree with TRBD1. The CDR3 consists of 14 residues. CDR1 is SGHTA and CDR2 is FQGNSA in the germline V gene. The chain's CDR3 is CPSSPGRDRASIYF. For the CDR3, the DNA is TGTCCCAGCAGCCCTGGCCGGGACAGGGCATCCATATATTTT.

This clonotype was detected ten times or more. The chain carries TRBV21-1 and TRBJ2-1; TRBD1, the D gene given by the table, was not confirmed from the DNA. TRBV21-1 is a known pseudogene. This CDR3 region has 16 residues. The CDR3 DNA is TGTGCCAGCAGCAAAGGAGACACTTTTCCGGGAGAGGGGCAGTTCTTC. Protein sequence: CASSKGDTFPGEGQFF.

This sequence joins TRBV6-2 or TRBV6-3 and TRBJ2-1; 7 bases agree with TRBD2. V lost 0 bases and J lost 7; bases outside the gene matches: 6. The CDR3 spans 15 residues. Germline V gene lookup returns CDR1 MNHEY and CDR2 SVGEGT. For the CDR3, the DNA is TGTGCCAGCAGTTACTCCAGGGCCGGGGGGAATGAGCAGTTCTTC. This encodes CASSYSRAGGNEQFF.

Many counts were recorded for this clonotype. The chain links TRBV7-8 to TRBJ2-7; tentatively, D is TRBD1 or TRBD2 (5 bases each). CDR3 length equals 14 residues. The V and J ends lost 5 bases and 6 bases respectively, with 17 bases between them. The germline CDR1 and CDR2 sequences are SGHVS and FQNEAQ. The CDR3 protein is CASSHGATSPEQYF. CDR3 bases: TGTGCCAGCAGCCACGGGGCCACTTCACCCGAGCAGTACTTC.

This clonotype occurred many times. This sequence joins TRBV13 and TRBJ1-4; D perhaps matches TRBD1 (5 bases). The ends were cut back, 4 bases at V and 8 bases at J, with 14 bases in the middle. The CDR3 consists of 14 residues. The germline CDR1 and CDR2 sequences are PRHDT and FYEKMQ (reference sequence). CDR3 sequence reads: CASSYRDRGEKLFF. The DNA for the CDR3 is TGTGCCAGCAGCTACCGGGACCGCGGGGAAAAACTGTTTTTT.

This clonotype was counted many times. The rearrangement uses TRBV6-1 and TRBJ2-7; TRBD1 aligns across 7 bases. The CDR3 length is 14 residues. Germline CDR1 reads MNHNS; CDR2 reads SASEGT. The V and J ends lost 7 bases and 1 base, in that order; junction bases with no gene match: 7. The CDR3 spells CASKTRDSSYEQYF. The CDR3 DNA sequence: TGTGCCAGCAAAACCCGGGACAGTTCCTACGAGCAGTACTTC.

This chain uses TRBV3-1 with TRBJ2-5; TRBD1 agrees at 10 bases. Germline CDR1 reads LGHDT; CDR2 reads YNNKEL (reference sequence). The CDR3 totals 15 residues. Trimming cost V 4 bases and J 1 base; bases outside gene matches: 3. The CDR3 reads CASSLRDRGQETQYF. CDR3 nucleotide sequence: TGTGCCAGCAGCCTTCGGGACAGGGGCCAAGAGACCCAGTACTTC.

Details on this clonotype: Germline is not matched at one junction end, which may reflect a read error. The chain carries TRBV5-1 and TRBJ2-1; D is perhaps TRBD2 (6 bases). Germline-derived CDR1 and CDR2 are SGHRS and YFSETQ. This CDR3 spans 14 amino acids. The chain's CDR3 is CVSSLEGHYNEQFF. CDR3 in DNA: TGCGTCAGCAGCTTGGAGGGGCACTACAATGAGCAGTTCTTC.

The sample holds many counts of this clonotype. The rearrangement joins TRBV20-1 to TRBJ2-3; D uncertain. Trimming shortened V by 3 bases and J by 4 bases, and 11 bases separated the two germline ends. The CDR3 consists of 13 residues. CDR1 is DFQATT and CDR2 is SNEGSKA in the germline V gene (reference sequence). The CDR3 spells CSASWDRPDTQYF. The CDR3 bases are TGCAGTGCTAGTTGGGATCGCCCAGATACGCAGTATTTT.

This clonotype was observed at least ten times. This chain links TRBV5-1 with TRBJ2-1; D not certain. CDR1 and CDR2 from the germline V gene are SGHRS and YFSETQ. The CDR3 length is 16 residues. The ends were cut back, 0 bases at V and 2 bases at J, with 12 bases in the middle. The CDR3 reads CASSLARSATYNEQFF. The CDR3 nucleotides read TGCGCCAGCAGCTTGGCCAGGTCAGCCACCTACAATGAGCAGTTCTTC. Supplemented by reference TRBV5-1 and TRBJ2-1, the full variable domain reads KAGVTQTPRYLIKTRGQQVTLSCSPISGHRSVSWYQQTPGQGLQFLFEYFSETQRNKGNFPGRFSGRQFSNSRSEMNVSTLELGDSALYLCASSLARSATYNEQFFGPGTRLTVL.

The sample holds many counts of this clonotype. This chain joins TRBV20-1 and TRBJ1-4, with D possibly matching TRBD1 (6 bases). Germline CDR1 and CDR2: DFQATT and SNEGSKA (reference sequence). V gave up 6 bases and J gave up 8 bases, with 16 bases separating them. The CDR3 runs to 13 residues. In nucleotides, the CDR3 is TGCAGTGCCCGGGGGGGGGCGGAAGAAAAACTGTTTTTT. Its translation is CSARGGAEEKLFF.